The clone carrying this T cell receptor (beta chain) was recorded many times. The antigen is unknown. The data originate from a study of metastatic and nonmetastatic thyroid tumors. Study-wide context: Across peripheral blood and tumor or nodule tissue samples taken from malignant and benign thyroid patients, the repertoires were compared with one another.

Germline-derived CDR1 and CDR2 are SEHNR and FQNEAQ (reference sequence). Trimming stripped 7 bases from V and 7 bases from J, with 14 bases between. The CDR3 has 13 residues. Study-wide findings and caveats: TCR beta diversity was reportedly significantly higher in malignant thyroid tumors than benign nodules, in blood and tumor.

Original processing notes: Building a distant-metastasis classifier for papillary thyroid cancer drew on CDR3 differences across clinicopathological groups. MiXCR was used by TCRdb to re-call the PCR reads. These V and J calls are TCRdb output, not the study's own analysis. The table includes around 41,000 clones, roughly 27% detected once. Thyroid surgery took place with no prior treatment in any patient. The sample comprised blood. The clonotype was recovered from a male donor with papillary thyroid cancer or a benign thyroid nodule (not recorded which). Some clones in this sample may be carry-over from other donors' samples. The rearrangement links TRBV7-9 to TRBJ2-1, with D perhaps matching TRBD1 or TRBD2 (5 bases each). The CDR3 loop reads CASTRDVFNEQFF. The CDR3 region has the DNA TGTGCCAGCACTCGGGACGTTTTTAATGAGCAGTTCTTC.